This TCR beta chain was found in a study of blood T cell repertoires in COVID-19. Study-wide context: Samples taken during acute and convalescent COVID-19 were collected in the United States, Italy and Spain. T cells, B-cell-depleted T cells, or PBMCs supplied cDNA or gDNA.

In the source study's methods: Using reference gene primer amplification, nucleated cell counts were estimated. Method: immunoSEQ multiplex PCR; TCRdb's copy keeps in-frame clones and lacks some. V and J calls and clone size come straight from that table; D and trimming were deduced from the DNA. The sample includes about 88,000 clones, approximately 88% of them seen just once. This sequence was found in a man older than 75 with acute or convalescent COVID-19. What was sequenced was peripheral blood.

CDR3 bases: TGCGCCAGCAGCCTAACTTCAGGAAACAATCAGCCCCAGCATTTT. This sequence encodes CASSLTSGNNQPQHF. The chain links TRBV4-3 to TRBJ1-5; D is unresolved. The CDR3 totals 15 residues. V was shortened by 4 bases and J by 3 bases, with 13 bases between the two germline ends. Looked up from germline, CDR1 is LGHNA and CDR2 is YSLEER.